The next 23 T cell receptor beta chains were all read from a single sample in a study of blood T cell repertoires in COVID-19. Some clones are missing from TCRdb's copy, which holds only in-frame ones; the method was immunoSEQ multiplex PCR. Of about 410,000 clones in the sample, roughly 90% were seen once. Sequenced material: peripheral blood. The receptors were gathered from a woman under 40 with active or convalescent COVID-19.

As DNA, the CDR3 is TGTGCCAGCAGTGAAGGGACAGGAGGAGCTAACTATGGCTACACCTTC. Amino acid sequence: CASSEGTGGANYGYTF. The chain combines TRBV6-4 with TRBJ1-2; 8 bases are shared with TRBD1. The CDR3 contains 16 residues. Germline V gene data show CDR1 as MRHNA and CDR2 as SNTAGT. V dropped 3 bases and J dropped 0; count of bases not matched to a gene: 6.

The rearrangement links TRBV30 to TRBJ2-7, with D possibly TRBD1 on 6 matching bases. The germline V gene encodes CDR1 GTSNPN and CDR2 SVGIG (reference sequence). The V end was cut by 1 base, the J end by 3 bases, with 7 bases between. This CDR3 region has 12 residues. The CDR3 region has the DNA TGTGCCTGGAGTGCGGACAGCTACGAGCAGTACTTC. Residues: CAWSADSYEQYF.

This clone was recorded only once. The CDR3 sequence: CASSPRVGASNTGELFF. In nucleotides, the CDR3 is TGTGCCAGCAGCCCCAGGGTAGGGGCCTCGAACACCGGGGAGCTGTTTTTT. The chain employs TRBV11-2 and TRBJ2-2, with a tentative D call TRBD1 (5 bases). Trimming stripped 5 bases from V and 0 bases from J, with 16 bases between. This CDR3 is built from 17 residues. The germline CDR1 and CDR2 sequences are SGHAT and FQNNGV.

CDR3 nucleotides: TGTGCCACCAGCAGAGATCGAATGTCGGGGAGGGAAGCTTTCTTT. Protein sequence: CATSRDRMSGREAFF. The chain carries TRBV15 and TRBJ1-1; no reliable D call. The CDR3 has 15 amino acids. Trimming pared 0 bases from V and 8 bases from J, leaving 16 bases between. The V gene's germline CDR1 is LNHNV and CDR2 YYDKDF (reference sequence). The whole variable domain, remainder taken from reference TRBV15 and TRBJ1-1, is DAMVIQNPRYQVTQFGKPVTLSCSQTLNHNVMYWYQQKSSQAPKLLFHYYDKDFNNEADTPDNFQSRRPNTSFCFLDIRSPGLGDTAMYLCATSRDRMSGREAFFGQGTRLTVV.

The chain recombines TRBV5-1 with TRBJ2-5; the D gene is possibly TRBD2 (7 bases). V was cut by 4 bases and J by 5 bases, with 12 bases left in between. The CDR3 is 13 amino acids. Looked up from germline, CDR1 is SGHRS and CDR2 is YFSETQ. The CDR3 region has the DNA TGCGCCAGCAGCCGGGGGGCTGGGGAGACCCAGTACTTC. Encoded protein: CASSRGAGETQYF.

The genes are TRBV4-1 and TRBJ1-3; unclear D gene. V lost 1 base to trimming and J lost 5 bases, with 15 bases between them. This CDR3 contains 16 residues. Germline CDR1 reads MGHRA; CDR2 reads YSYEKL. CDR3 coding DNA: TGCGCCAGCAGCCAAGGTGGAGTAGCCCCTCGAAACACCATATATTTT. Its protein is CASSQGGVAPRNTIYF.

The chain combines TRBV21-1 with TRBJ1-1. TRBV21-1 is marked as a pseudogene. The CDR3 length is 10 residues. The CDR3 DNA is TGTGCCAGCAAGGATCCGGGGGCTTTCTTT. Translation gives CASKDPGAFF.

The V and J genes are TRBV6-5 and TRBJ1-1; tentatively, D is TRBD1 (5 bases). This CDR3 spans 15 amino acids. Germline V lookup: CDR1 MNHEY, CDR2 SVGAGI. V gave up 4 bases and J gave up 0 bases, with 12 bases separating them. The CDR3 protein is CASSSWGEMNTEAFF. The CDR3 region has the DNA TGTGCCAGCAGTTCCTGGGGGGAAATGAACACTGAAGCTTTCTTT.

The chain has TRBV2 and TRBJ2-1; D is ambiguous. Trimming removed 6 bases at V and 4 bases at J, with 10 bases between. The CDR3 consists of 13 residues. Germline V lookup: CDR1 SNHLY, CDR2 FYNNEI. CDR3 sequence: CASRNSIYNEQFF. CDR3 nucleotides: TGTGCCAGCAGAAACTCTATTTACAATGAGCAGTTCTTC.

The CDR3 nucleotides read TGTGCCAGCAGTGAACGGAGGGAAGGATACGAGCAGTACTTC. Its translation is CASSERREGYEQYF. This chain uses TRBV6-1 with TRBJ2-7; the D gene is possibly TRBD2 (6 bases). The CDR3 has 14 residues. Germline CDR1 is MNHNS and CDR2 is SASEGT. Between the trimmed V and J ends, which lost 2 bases and 4 bases, there was a span of 12 bases.

This rearrangement joins TRBV6-1 to TRBJ1-3, with no clear D. The CDR3 is 16 residues long. V lost 3 bases, J lost 0 bases, and 12 bases lay in between. CDR1 MNHNS and CDR2 SASEGT come from the germline V gene. DNA of the CDR3: TGTGCCAGCAGTGATTGGGAGGAGAGCTCTGGAAACACCATATATTTT. Translation: CASSDWEESSGNTIYF.

The rearrangement uses TRBV6-4 and TRBJ2-7, with D possibly being TRBD2 (5 bases). The CDR3 runs to 14 residues. The germline V gene encodes CDR1 MRHNA and CDR2 SNTAGT. The V end was cut by 4 bases, the J end by 2 bases, with 12 bases between. The CDR3 DNA follows: TGTGCCAGCAGTGTTGAGGGAACTCCCTACGAGCAGTACTTC. Encoded protein: CASSVEGTPYEQYF.

This rearrangement joins TRBV3-1 (or the pseudogene TRBV3-2) to TRBJ2-4, with 12 bases matching TRBD2. The germline gives CDR1 LGHDT, CDR2 YNNKEL (reference sequence). Losses at the gene ends were 3 bases for V and 3 bases for J; bases not matched to a gene: 3. The CDR3 length is 16 residues. CDR3 in amino acids: CASSQTSGGLKNIQYF. The CDR3 region has the DNA TGTGCCAGCAGCCAGACTAGCGGGGGCCTCAAAAACATTCAGTACTTC.

This clone has only one observation. The chain has TRBV19 and TRBJ1-5; the D gene is possibly TRBD1 (5 bases). The V gene's germline CDR1 is LNHDA and CDR2 SQIVND (reference sequence). V lost 7 bases, J lost 0 bases, and 13 bases lay in between. CDR3 size: 15 residues. The CDR3, as DNA: TGTGCCAGTACCCCGGACACTTATAGCAATCAGCCCCAGCATTTT. As protein: CASTPDTYSNQPQHF.

This chain links TRBV6-5 with TRBJ1-1, with D unresolved. Trimming took off 6 bases at V and 6 bases at J, with 14 bases between the two ends. This CDR3 has 13 amino acids. Germline CDR1 MNHEY, CDR2 SVGAGI. The chain's CDR3 is CASSQTSVSEAFF. CDR3 coding DNA: TGTGCCAGCAGCCAAACTTCTGTCTCTGAAGCTTTCTTT.

The chain couples TRBV4-2 to TRBJ1-4; 10 nucleotides align to TRBD1. The V and J ends lost 3 bases and 6 bases, in that order; junction bases with no gene match: 7. There are 16 residues in the CDR3. Germline V gives CDR1 LGHNA, CDR2 YNFKEQ. The CDR3 coding sequence is TGTGCCAGCAGCCATTTACCGGGACAGGGGTATGAAAAACTGTTTTTT. Translated: CASSHLPGQGYEKLFF.

This rearrangement joins TRBV5-1 to TRBJ2-1; tentative D call: TRBD1 (5 bases). Germline values: CDR1 SGHRS, CDR2 YFSETQ. V lost 4 bases, J lost 8 bases, and 16 bases lay in between. The CDR3 is 14 residues long. The CDR3 bases are TGCGCCAGCAGCGCTATAGGGGCCAGTCATGAGCAGTTCTTC. This encodes CASSAIGASHEQFF.

The chain recombines TRBV16 with TRBJ1-2, with 7 bases that match TRBD1. CDR1 KGHSY and CDR2 FQNENV come from the germline V gene. The ends lost 5 bases at V and 3 bases at J; junction bases unmatched: 9. The CDR3 contains 15 residues. The CDR3, as DNA: TGTGCCAGCAGCTACTTACAGCAGGGGGACTATGGCTACACCTTC. Protein sequence: CASSYLQQGDYGYTF.

This chain joins TRBV3-1 (or the pseudogene TRBV3-2) and TRBJ2-1, with 9 bases aligning to TRBD2. Per germline, CDR1 LGHDT and CDR2 YNNKEL (reference sequence). Trimming removed 1 base from V and 7 bases from J; junction bases left unmatched: 14. This CDR3 region has 18 residues. As DNA, the CDR3 is TGTGCCAGCAGCCAAGTCGGAAAGGGGCTAGCGGGACGGAATGAGCAGTTCTTC. This codes for CASSQVGKGLAGRNEQFF.

The rearrangement links TRBV7-6 to TRBJ2-5; D gene ambiguous. V was trimmed by 3 bases and J by 2 bases, leaving 10 bases between them. The germline CDR1 and CDR2 sequences are SGHVS and FNYEAQ. This CDR3 is built from 14 residues. CDR3 sequence reads: CASSLGSSQETQYF. In DNA, the CDR3 is TGTGCCAGCAGCTTGGGCAGCTCACAAGAGACCCAGTACTTC.

The chain is built from TRBV11-2 and TRBJ2-7; 7 bases map to TRBD2. J was trimmed by 9 bases and V by 1 base; bases with no gene match: 6. The CDR3 runs 13 residues. Germline V gene data show CDR1 as SGHAT and CDR2 as FQNNGV. The CDR3 bases are TGTGCCAGCAGCTTAGTTCTGCGGGAGCCGCAGTACTTC. Its translation: CASSLVLREPQYF.

The chain employs TRBV5-1 and TRBJ1-5; D is unresolved. The V gene lost 3 bases and the J gene lost 4 bases, with 17 bases spanning the gap. The CDR3 has 16 residues. Germline assignment: CDR1 SGHRS and CDR2 YFSETQ. The CDR3 reads CASSWAPGTPNQPQHF. CDR3 DNA: TGCGCCAGCAGCTGGGCACCAGGAACCCCAAATCAGCCCCAGCATTTT.

This rearrangement joins TRBV4-2 to TRBJ2-2; 10 nucleotides agree with TRBD1. The junction had 5 bases not matched to a gene; V was cut back by 7 bases and J by 3 bases. This CDR3 comprises 15 residues. The germline CDR1 and CDR2 sequences are LGHNA and YNFKEQ. DNA of the CDR3: TGTGCCAGCACCCCGGGACAGGGGTACACCGGGGAGCTGTTTTTT. Protein: CASTPGQGYTGELFF.